This is a list of T cell receptor beta chains from one sample in a study of cytomegalovirus exposure and HLA in healthy donors. Profiled with immunoSEQ multiplex PCR; TCRdb holds only in-frame clones, not every one. The sample contains about 120,000 clones, under 85% of which appear only once. The sequencing sample was made of PBMCs. These receptors all stem from a woman between 18 and 30 years old in good health and CMV-seronegative. Both conserved end residues are part of each CDR3. D genes are given only for firm matches. Clone size is given for some rows only: seen once, a few or many times, or a class if the clone is expanded.

V gene,clone size,D gene,J gene,CDR3 DNA,CDR3 protein
TRBV4-1,.,.,TRBJ1-2,TGCGCCAGCAGCCCCTCCAGGGTTTTTTCGATCTATGGCTACACCTTC,CASSPSRVFSIYGYTF
TRBV6-1,.,TRBD1,TRBJ1-4,TGTGCCAGCAGTGAGTCTCGGGACAGGGCTAATGAAAAACTGTTTTTT,CASSESRDRANEKLFF
TRBV7-8,.,TRBD1,TRBJ1-1,TGTGCCAGCAGCAGACAGGGTGGCACTGAAGCTTTCTTT,CASSRQGGTEAFF
TRBV21-1,.,.,TRBJ2-2,TGTGCCAGCAGCAAAAGGCGCGGTGAGAACACCGGGGAGCTGTTTTTT,CASSKRRGENTGELFF
TRBV11-2,.,TRBD2,TRBJ2-1,TGTGCCAGCAGAATAGCGGGGGGAAATGAGCAGTTCTTC,CASRIAGGNEQFF
TRBV6-5,.,TRBD1,TRBJ1-2,TGTGCCAGCAGACGACAGGGAGGACACTATGGCTACACCTTC,CASRRQGGHYGYTF
TRBV10-3,few,TRBD2,TRBJ2-3,TGTGCCATCAGTGAGTCTCTAGCGGGGAACCCAGGAGCGCAGTATTTT,CAISESLAGNPGAQYF
TRBV10-1,few,TRBD1,TRBJ1-2,TGCGCCAGCAGAGGGGGCAACTATGGCTACACCTTC,CASRGGNYGYTF
TRBV5-1,.,.,TRBJ1-1,TGCGCCAGCAGCTCCCCAGGGTCGGGCGCTGAAGCTTTCTTT,CASSSPGSGAEAFF
TRBV2,.,.,TRBJ1-1,TGTGCCAGCAGGCAGGGGCCTGAAGCTTTCTTT,CASRQGPEAFF
TRBV6-6,.,.,TRBJ1-1,TGTGCCAGCACCCCCGACAGGGAAGCTTTCTTT,CASTPDREAFF
TRBV4-1,.,TRBD1,TRBJ2-3,TGCGCCAGCAGCCAAGTCGGACAGGGGGCTTTAGCAGATACGCAGTATTTT,CASSQVGQGALADTQYF
TRBV27,few,.,TRBJ1-4,TGTGCCAGCAGGGGGCAGCTAAATGAAAAACTGTTTTTT,CASRGQLNEKLFF
TRBV5-1,.,.,TRBJ2-7,TGCGCCAGCAGCTTGGAAACAGCCCGATCCTACGAGCAGTACTTC,CASSLETARSYEQYF
TRBV6-5,few,TRBD1,TRBJ1-6,TGTGCCAGCAGTTACCGGACAGGGCGGAGTTCACCCCTCCACTTT,CASSYRTGRSSPLHF
TRBV5-6,once,TRBD1,TRBJ1-6,TGTGCCAGCAGCTTGGAACTGGGACAGCCACCCCCTCCCCTCCACTTT,CASSLELGQPPPPLHF
TRBV28,.,TRBD1,TRBJ2-1,TGTGCCAGCAGTTTATGGTCTGGGGGAACAGGGGGCCGGTACAATGAGCAGTTCTTC,CASSLWSGGTGGRYNEQFF
TRBV5-4,.,.,TRBJ2-7,TGTGCCAGCAGCCGAGCGGGTTTAAGTCCCTACGAGCAGTACTTC,CASSRAGLSPYEQYF
TRBV6-5,.,.,TRBJ1-1,TGTGCCAGCAGTTGGGCTATGAACACTGAAGCTTTCTTT,CASSWAMNTEAFF
TRBV6-5,.,.,TRBJ2-7,TGTGCCAGCACTCGCAGTGGGGGCTTTGGGTACGAGCAGTACTTC,CASTRSGGFGYEQYF
TRBV9,once,TRBD1,TRBJ1-2,TGTGCCAGCAGCGTCGGGGGGACAGGTGTCACCTTC,CASSVGGTGVTF
TRBV5-4,.,TRBD1,TRBJ1-1,TGTGCCAGCAGCTTTCTTGGGACAGGCATGAACACTGAAGCTTTCTTT,CASSFLGTGMNTEAFF
TRBV7-9,.,.,TRBJ1-2,TGTGCCAGCAGCTTAGAGGGGACACCTAACTATGGCTACACCTTC,CASSLEGTPNYGYTF
TRBV6-5,.,TRBD1,TRBJ2-7,TGTGCCAGCAGTTTTGACAGGGGCTTATACGAGCAGTACTTC,CASSFDRGLYEQYF
TRBV5-6,.,.,TRBJ1-1,TGTGCCAGCAGCTTGGCGGGGACTAACACTGAAGCTTTCTTT,CASSLAGTNTEAFF
TRBV4-2,.,TRBD1,TRBJ2-2,TGTGCCAGCATCCTGGAGACAGGGTACACCGGGGAGCTGTTTTTT,CASILETGYTGELFF
TRBV6-5,.,.,TRBJ1-2,TGTGCCAGCAGTTACAATAGCCCCCAGGGCTACTATGGCTACACCTTC,CASSYNSPQGYYGYTF
TRBV5-1,.,TRBD1,TRBJ1-2,TGCGCCAGCAGCACCGGGGGACAGGGAAACTATGGCTACACCTTC,CASSTGGQGNYGYTF
TRBV6-1,.,.,TRBJ1-5,TGTGCCAGCAGTGAAAGTTGGCAGGGGACCAGGCCCCAGCATTTT,CASSESWQGTRPQHF
TRBV25-1,few,.,TRBJ1-1,TGTGCCAGCAAACCTCAACTAAACACTGAAGCTTTCTTT,CASKPQLNTEAFF
TRBV29-1,few,TRBD1,TRBJ1-1,TGCAGCGTTCAAGGGGGCGTGATGAACACTGAAGCTTTCTTT,CSVQGGVMNTEAFF
TRBV10-3,.,TRBD1,TRBJ2-7,TGTGCCACCTGGGACAGGGTGGACGAGCAGTACTTC,CATWDRVDEQYF
TRBV27,.,TRBD1,TRBJ1-2,TGTGCCAGCAGTTCTCCAGGGGACAGGGTCTCTGGCTACACCTTC,CASSSPGDRVSGYTF
TRBV28,.,TRBD1,TRBJ1-1,TGTGCCAGCTCGGACAGGTCGAACACTGAAGCTTTCTTT,CASSDRSNTEAFF
TRBV10-3,.,.,TRBJ2-7,TGTGCCATCAGTGAGTCTCCAGCCCAGGGCTCCTACGAGCAGTACTTC,CAISESPAQGSYEQYF
TRBV25-1,many,TRBD1,TRBJ1-1,TGTGCCAGCAGCGACAGGGGGACCACTGAAGCTTTCTTT,CASSDRGTTEAFF
TRBV27,few,.,TRBJ2-7,TGTGCCAGCAGTTTTAGTTTTACCTACGAGCAGTACTTC,CASSFSFTYEQYF
TRBV4-1,.,.,TRBJ2-7,TGCGCCAGCAGCCGACTTAGGGGGGGCGAGCAGTACTTC,CASSRLRGGEQYF
TRBV5-1,.,.,TRBJ1-1,TGCGCCAGCAGCTTGGATCAACAGCTAATGAACACTGAAGCTTTCTTT,CASSLDQQLMNTEAFF
TRBV4-2,.,.,TRBJ2-1,TGTGCCAGCAGCCAAGATCACCGGGGGGCCGACAATGAGCAGTTCTTC,CASSQDHRGADNEQFF
TRBV5-6,.,TRBD2,TRBJ2-3,TGTGCCAGCAGCTCACCACTAGCGGGGGTTACCACAGATACGCAGTATTTT,CASSSPLAGVTTDTQYF
TRBV2,.,TRBD1,TRBJ1-2,TGTGCCAGCACTCTTTCTACCGAACTACCAGGGGGCAGTGGCTACACCTTC,CASTLSTELPGGSGYTF
TRBV19,.,TRBD1,TRBJ1-2,TGTGCCAGTAGTCCATTCGGGACAGGGGGGCAAGTCTATGGCTACACCTTC,CASSPFGTGGQVYGYTF
TRBV30,once,TRBD1,TRBJ2-1,TGTGCCGGCGCGGGGGACAGGGGAATCAATGAGCAGTTCTTC,CAGAGDRGINEQFF
TRBV5-1,few,.,TRBJ1-4,TGCGCCAGCAGCTCACAAACCGGGCAGGGAGGGGAAAAACTGTTTTTT,CASSSQTGQGGEKLFF
TRBV5-6,once,TRBD1,TRBJ1-5,TGTGCCAGCAGCTTTTCGGACAGGGAAAATCAGCCCCAGCATTTT,CASSFSDRENQPQHF
TRBV18,.,TRBD1,TRBJ2-5,TGTGCCAGCTCACCGGGGACAGACGAGACCCAGTACTTC,CASSPGTDETQYF
TRBV5-1,.,TRBD1,TRBJ1-1,TGCGCCAGCAGCTTCCGGGACAGGGGGTCTGAAGCTTTCTTT,CASSFRDRGSEAFF
TRBV28,few,.,TRBJ1-1,TGTGCCAGCAGTTACCTAGATTTACTTGGTGAAGCTTTCTTT,CASSYLDLLGEAFF
TRBV6-5,.,TRBD1,TRBJ1-6,TGTGCCAGCAGTTTAGGACAGGGGGCGTACAATTCACCCCTCCACTTT,CASSLGQGAYNSPLHF
TRBV7-8,.,.,TRBJ1-5,TGTGCCAGCAGCTTAAGAGGGGGACACCTTAGCAATCAGCCCCAGCATTTT,CASSLRGGHLSNQPQHF
TRBV5-1,.,.,TRBJ2-7,TGCGCCAGCAGCTTGGGGACTACGTATCCCGAGCAGTACTTC,CASSLGTTYPEQYF
TRBV6-1,few,TRBD1,TRBJ1-5,TGTGCCAGCAGTGAATATGTGGGGGGGACAGGGATCAATCAGCCCCAGCATTTT,CASSEYVGGTGINQPQHF
TRBV5-6,.,.,TRBJ1-1,TGTGCCAGCAGCCGCAGGGGGAACACTGAAGCTTTCTTT,CASSRRGNTEAFF
TRBV5-1,.,TRBD1,TRBJ1-1,TGCGCCAGCAGCCCATGGGACAGCTTGAACACTGAAGCTTTCTTT,CASSPWDSLNTEAFF
TRBV25-1,few,TRBD1,TRBJ1-4,TGTGCCAGCTACGATTCATCGGGACAGGGGCCCGATAATGAAAAACTGTTTTTT,CASYDSSGQGPDNEKLFF
TRBV6-5,.,.,TRBJ2-7,TGTGCCAGCAGTTACGGCGCAGGGACCTACGAGCAGTACTTC,CASSYGAGTYEQYF
TRBV5-1,.,.,TRBJ1-1,TGCGCCAGCAGCTTGTATGGGCAGGGTGGGCTTGAAGCTTTCTTT,CASSLYGQGGLEAFF
TRBV7-7,.,.,TRBJ2-5,TGTGCTAGCAGCCGCCGGACAGTCAGTGAGACCCAGTACTTC,CASSRRTVSETQYF